These 25 T cell receptor beta chains were sequenced from one sample in a study of T cell responses to AZD1222 COVID-19 vaccine. Sequencing was performed with immunoSEQ multiplex PCR; in TCRdb, only in-frame clones are kept and a portion is missing. The table shows some 140,000 clones, with approximately 90% occurring only once. The specimen was peripheral blood, collected on day 0 of AZD1222 vaccination. The receptors derive from an adult in good health.

This chain joins TRBV5-1 and TRBJ2-3, with TRBD2 matching 12 bases. V dropped 0 bases and J dropped 2; count of bases not matched to a gene: 1. CDR1 is SGHRS and CDR2 is YFSETQ in the germline V gene. This CDR3 is built from 16 residues. The CDR3 is CASSLGTSGTTDTQYF. DNA for the CDR3: TGCGCCAGCAGCTTGGGGACTAGCGGGACCACAGATACGCAGTATTTT. The complete variable domain, with remaining parts taken from reference TRBV5-1 and TRBJ2-3, reads KAGVTQTPRYLIKTRGQQVTLSCSPISGHRSVSWYQQTPGQGLQFLFEYFSETQRNKGNFPGRFSGRQFSNSRSEMNVSTLELGDSALYLCASSLGTSGTTDTQYFGPGTRLTVL.

The rearrangement uses TRBV5-8 and TRBJ1-1; 9 nucleotides line up with TRBD1. The germline CDR1 and CDR2 sequences are SGHTS and YDEGEE. V was clipped by 0 bases and J by 5 bases; unmatched bases: 5. This CDR3 has 15 residues. The CDR3 reads CASSLDRGRGTEAFF. In DNA, the CDR3 is TGTGCCAGCAGCTTGGACAGGGGGCGCGGGACTGAAGCTTTCTTT.

The chain is built from TRBV3-1 (or the pseudogene TRBV3-2) and TRBJ1-2; D possibly corresponds to TRBD1 (5 bases). Germline CDR1 reads LGHDT; CDR2 reads YNNKEL (reference sequence). This CDR3 has 15 residues. V was clipped by 0 bases and J by 7 bases, with 15 bases between them. CDR3 residues: CASSQENQGASGYTF. CDR3 DNA: TGTGCCAGCAGCCAAGAAAATCAGGGAGCTAGTGGCTACACCTTC.

This sequence joins TRBV7-2 and TRBJ2-7, with D uncertain. Germline-derived CDR1 and CDR2 are SGHTA and FQGNSA. CDR3 length equals 14 residues. V was cut by 5 bases and J by 1 base, with 12 bases left in between. CDR3: CASSRTRISYEQYF. For the CDR3, the DNA is TGTGCCAGCAGCCGGACGAGGATTTCCTACGAGCAGTACTTC.

The chain carries TRBV3-1 (or the pseudogene TRBV3-2) and TRBJ1-2; D gene ambiguous. CDR1 and CDR2 (germline): LGHDT, YNNKEL (reference sequence). Trimming left V 6 bases short and J 0 bases short, with 11 bases between. The CDR3 has 14 residues. Written as DNA, the CDR3 is TGTGCCAGCAGTCCTCGGGCATCTAACTATGGCTACACCTTC. This gives the protein CASSPRASNYGYTF.

The CDR3 DNA reads as TGTGCCAGTAGGGGACGGGGCGAACAGGGAAACGGCTACACCTTC. This encodes CASRGRGEQGNGYTF. V and J are TRBV19 and TRBJ1-2, with D perhaps matching TRBD1 (6 bases). The CDR3 totals 15 residues. Per germline, CDR1 LNHDA and CDR2 SQIVND (reference sequence). V dropped 6 bases and J dropped 8 bases, with 22 bases sitting between them.

The chain uses TRBV4-1 and TRBJ2-7; D is ambiguous. Germline V CDR1 and CDR2: MGHRA, YSYEKL. The V end lost 4 bases, the J end lost 9 bases, and 16 bases lay between the germline ends. This CDR3 contains 13 residues. Written as DNA, the CDR3 is TGCGCCAGCAGCCCTCTAGGGCGGTCCGGGCAGTACTTC. Residues: CASSPLGRSGQYF.

The chain employs TRBV4-1 and TRBJ1-1; TRBD1 matches 8 bases. In germline, CDR1 is MGHRA, CDR2 YSYEKL. The CDR3 contains 15 residues. V trimming: 1 base; J trimming: 6 bases; junction bases outside the gene matches: 7. The DNA of the CDR3 is TGCGCCAGCAGCCAAGGTGTACAGGGGGGGGCTGAAGCTTTCTTT. Its protein product is CASSQGVQGGAEAFF.

The chain recombines TRBV12-5 with TRBJ2-1; D gene unclear. The V end lost 1 base, the J end lost 5 bases, and 9 bases lay between the germline ends. The germline CDR1 and CDR2 sequences are LGHNT and FRNRAP. CDR3 size: 14 residues. The CDR3 here is CASGLASINNEQFF. The CDR3 DNA follows: TGTGCTAGTGGTTTGGCCTCAATAAACAATGAGCAGTTCTTC.

The V gene is TRBV9, the J gene TRBJ1-1, with D maybe TRBD1 (6 bases). The germline V gene has CDR1 SGDLS and CDR2 YYNGEE. Trimming left V 4 bases short and J 1 base short, with 14 bases between. The CDR3 sequence is 15 residues long. The CDR3 nucleotides read TGTGCCAGCAGCCCCAGGGGAAGAGGGAACACTGAAGCTTTCTTT. Residues: CASSPRGRGNTEAFF.

This rearrangement joins TRBV7-2 to TRBJ1-6; 8 bases fit TRBD1. The V segment lost 4 bases and the J segment 5 bases; nucleotides outside the gene matches: 4. The CDR3 runs 15 residues. From germline, CDR1 is SGHTA and CDR2 FQGNSA. This CDR3 is CASSSWTGNNSPLHF. The DNA for the CDR3 is TGTGCCAGCAGCTCCTGGACAGGGAATAATTCACCCCTCCACTTT.

V and J are TRBV6-2 or TRBV6-3 and TRBJ2-5, with 8 bases aligning to TRBD2. V lost 2 bases to trimming and J lost 3 bases; unmatched junction nucleotides: 2. The germline CDR1 and CDR2 sequences are MNHEY and SVGEGT. The CDR3 has 14 residues. DNA of the CDR3: TGTGCCAGCAGTTACGCGGGGGGCGAAGAGACCCAGTACTTC. Amino acids: CASSYAGGEETQYF.

The gene calls are TRBV19 and TRBJ1-6; D perhaps matches TRBD1 (5 bases). This CDR3 comprises 15 residues. Germline CDR1 LNHDA, CDR2 SQIVND (reference sequence). V lost 3 bases, J lost 9 bases, and 15 bases lay in between. DNA of the CDR3: TGTGCCAGTAGTATGGGTGTGGGCAGGGCTTCACCCCTCCACTTT. It yields the protein CASSMGVGRASPLHF.

The V gene is TRBV3-1 (or the pseudogene TRBV3-2), the J gene TRBJ1-3; D unclear. The CDR3 is 12 residues long. Trimming removed 4 bases from V and 8 bases from J, with 9 bases in between. From germline, CDR1 is LGHDT and CDR2 YNNKEL (reference sequence). CDR3 protein: CASSPGGDTIYF. CDR3 coding DNA: TGTGCCAGCAGCCCAGGAGGTGACACCATATATTTT.

The chain recombines TRBV7-9 with TRBJ2-3, with TRBD2 matching 10 bases. J lost 4 bases, V lost 4 bases, and 5 bases had no gene match. This CDR3 spans 15 amino acids. Germline V gene data show CDR1 as SEHNR and CDR2 as FQNEAQ (reference sequence). The CDR3 protein is CASSYSGGNADTQYF. The CDR3 region has the DNA TGTGCCAGCAGCTATAGCGGGGGGAACGCAGATACGCAGTATTTT.

The chain is built from TRBV5-1 and TRBJ2-7, with D unresolved. V lost 3 bases, J lost 3 bases, and 16 bases lay in between. This CDR3 region has 15 residues. CDR1 is SGHRS and CDR2 is YFSETQ in the germline V gene. CDR3 coding DNA: TGCGCCAGCAGCTCAATCGGCCCCTCCAACTACGAGCAGTACTTC. Protein: CASSSIGPSNYEQYF.

This clone came up once. The CDR3 nucleotides are TGTGCCAGCAGCTTAGCTCAGGGGGCGCCGGGCTATGGCTACACCTTC. This sequence encodes CASSLAQGAPGYGYTF. The chain joins TRBV11-2 to TRBJ1-2, with 8 bases lining up with TRBD1. Germline V lookup: CDR1 SGHAT, CDR2 FQNNGV. This CDR3 has 16 amino acids. The V and J ends lost 1 base and 4 bases, in that order; junction bases with no gene match: 8.

The chain has TRBV9 and TRBJ2-5; 9 nucleotides line up with TRBD2. CDR3 length: 15 residues. After removal of 4 bases from V and 7 bases from J, the junction contained 11 bases not matched to a gene. Germline V gene sequence: CDR1 SGDLS, CDR2 YYNGEE. This chain's CDR3 is CASSTAPAGGLTQYF. CDR3 bases: TGTGCCAGCAGCACAGCCCCAGCGGGGGGCTTGACCCAGTACTTC.

V is TRBV12-3 or TRBV12-4 and J is TRBJ1-2; no clear D. Trimming stripped 5 bases from V and 4 bases from J, with 11 bases between. This CDR3 contains 13 residues. CDR3 amino acids: CASSPPGFYGYTF. The CDR3 region has the DNA TGTGCCAGCAGTCCCCCAGGATTCTATGGCTACACCTTC.

The chain employs TRBV11-2 and TRBJ1-1, with D perhaps TRBD1 (6 bases). Germline assignment: CDR1 SGHAT and CDR2 FQNNGV. This CDR3 is built from 13 residues. V was clipped by 5 bases and J by 1 base, with 8 bases between them. The CDR3: CASSQQGNTEAFF. CDR3 coding DNA: TGTGCCAGCAGCCAACAGGGGAACACTGAAGCTTTCTTT.

This chain uses TRBV6-5 with TRBJ2-7; maybe TRBD1 (6 bases). Trimming removed 7 bases at V and 5 bases at J, with 18 bases between. CDR3 length: 14 amino acids. The V gene's germline CDR1 is MNHEY and CDR2 SVGAGI. CDR3 sequence: CASNIGTRAHEQYF. The CDR3 bases are TGTGCCAGCAACATAGGGACAAGGGCCCACGAGCAGTACTTC.

The chain couples TRBV28 to TRBJ1-1; D possibly corresponds to TRBD1 (5 bases). Germline V gene lookup returns CDR1 MDHEN and CDR2 SYDVKM. Trimming took 9 bases from V and 1 from J, leaving 18 bases between them. The CDR3 length is 15 residues. CDR3 in DNA: TGTGCCAGTCACCCGGGGGGACCGAGGAACACTGAAGCTTTCTTT. It encodes CASHPGGPRNTEAFF.

The rearrangement joins TRBV29-1 to TRBJ2-3; weak D call: TRBD2 (6 bases). This CDR3 spans 13 amino acids. Germline lookup yields CDR1 SQVTM and CDR2 ANQGSEA. Between the trimmed V and J ends, which lost 7 bases and 0 bases, there was a span of 11 bases. CDR3 loop: CSAGGISTDTQYF. CDR3 nucleotide sequence: TGCAGCGCTGGGGGGATTAGCACAGATACGCAGTATTTT.

The V call is TRBV19, the J call TRBJ1-5, with TRBD1 as a possible D gene (6 bases). CDR1 is LNHDA and CDR2 is SQIVND in the germline V gene (reference sequence). This CDR3 contains 13 residues. V lost 10 bases and J 4 bases, leaving 14 bases between the germline ends. CDR3 sequence: CATGAGRNQPQHF. In DNA, the CDR3 is TGTGCCACGGGGGCAGGTCGAAATCAGCCCCAGCATTTT.

J is TRBJ2-7 and V is TRBV21-1; the table's D call of TRBD1 was not tested on the DNA. TRBV21-1 is a pseudogene segment. This CDR3 is 16 amino acids long. The CDR3 nucleotides are TGTGCCAGCAGCAACGATTACCGGGACAGGCACTACGAGCAGTACTTC. Translation gives CASSNDYRDRHYEQYF.